This TCR beta chain was documented in a study of tumor-infiltrating lymphocytes in primary liver carcinoma. Study conclusions and caveats: Relative to tumor region pairs, the tumor-adjacent and tumor-blood pairs showed overlap that was lower.

The CDR3 contains 12 residues. Germline V CDR1 and CDR2: SQVTM, ANQGSEA. A constant-region primer served to make TCR beta cDNA from 500 to 550 ng total RNA. A slightly modified ARM-PCR protocol with three nested multiplex PCR rounds produced these TCR beta libraries. TRBV1-TRBV30 forward primers and a C-beta reverse primer were used in the first two PCR rounds, which each ran for about 10 cycles. TCRdb recomputed calls from the multiplex PCR reads with MiXCR, one row per CDR3 protein. Here the sample spans tens of thousands of distinct CDR3 sequences, less than 75% being singletons. This clonotype was seen just once. Its antigen remains unknown. Germline is not matched at one junction end, which may reflect a read error. Co-extracted RNA and DNA came from 20-30 mg of unsorted bulk tissue. Patients showed chronic HBV infection and an absence of prior treatment. The study sampled five separate regions from each tumor. Every single tumor sample held over 85% viable tumor cells.

The specimen sequenced was liver tumor tissue from sampling region 5. Subset in this sample: tumor region T5, tumor centre. The sequence derives from a man aged 40-49 years with primary liver carcinoma and hepatitis B virus infection. The rearrangement uses TRBV29-1 and TRBJ2-7; D unresolved. CDR3 residues: CSARQGSYKQYF. The DNA of the CDR3 is TGCAGCGCCAGACAAGGCTCCTACAAGCAGTACTTT.